Each of the 22 T cell receptor beta chains below was sequenced from the same sample in a study of blood T cell repertoires in COVID-19. Libraries were prepared by immunoSEQ multiplex PCR; TCRdb keeps only in-frame clonotypes and omits some of them. The sample includes 180,000 or so clones, 80% to 90% of them seen just once. Sequenced sample: peripheral blood. The source of these receptors is a man in his late teens or twenties with active or convalescent COVID-19.

The chain recombines TRBV7-6 with TRBJ2-7; 11 bases are a match to TRBD2. CDR1 SGHVS and CDR2 FNYEAQ come from the germline V gene. Germline trimming cut 4 bases from V and 3 bases from J; bases unmatched to any gene: 5. CDR3 size: 15 residues. The chain's CDR3 is CASSSTGTSGYEQYF. CDR3 coding DNA: TGTGCCAGCAGCTCCACCGGGACTAGCGGCTACGAGCAGTACTTC.

The chain recombines TRBV7-2 with TRBJ2-7, with D possibly matching TRBD2 (6 bases). This CDR3 contains 14 residues. Trimming removed 5 bases from V and 3 bases from J, with 14 bases in between. The germline gives CDR1 SGHTA, CDR2 FQGNSA. CDR3 DNA sequence: TGTGCCAGCAGCGACGAGACTAGTGGCTACGAGCAGTACTTC. This gives the protein CASSDETSGYEQYF.

The DNA for the CDR3 is TGTGCCAGCAGCCAACAACAGGGTCATCCCAAAGCGGGAGGATCCTACGAGCAGTACTTC. Translation: CASSQQQGHPKAGGSYEQYF. The chain is built from TRBV4-2 and TRBJ2-7; TRBD2 aligns across 9 bases. This CDR3 has 20 amino acids. The V gene's germline CDR1 is LGHNA and CDR2 YNFKEQ. V was clipped by 2 bases and J by 1 base; unmatched bases: 18.

The rearrangement uses TRBV19 and TRBJ2-7; D remains unclear. Between the trimmed V and J ends, which lost 3 bases and 2 bases, there was a span of 8 bases. The germline CDR1 and CDR2 sequences are LNHDA and SQIVND (reference sequence). This CDR3 has 13 residues. The CDR3 loop is CASSIRFTYEQYF. The CDR3 DNA follows: TGTGCCAGTAGTATCCGGTTTACCTACGAGCAGTACTTC.

The chain uses TRBV28 and TRBJ1-1; D unresolved. V was pared by 6 bases and J by 7 bases, with 18 bases between. The germline gives CDR1 MDHEN, CDR2 SYDVKM. The CDR3 spans 14 residues. CDR3 in amino acids: CASSFYRVVSEAFF. In nucleotides, the CDR3 is TGTGCCAGCAGCTTCTACCGGGTCGTCAGTGAAGCTTTCTTT.

This clone was recorded once. This chain uses TRBV6-6 with TRBJ2-5; a weak D match, TRBD2 (5 bases). The germline V gene encodes CDR1 MNHNY and CDR2 SVGAGI (reference sequence). The CDR3 runs to 11 residues. The V end lost 7 bases, the J end lost 2 bases, and 5 bases lay between the germline ends. The CDR3 here is CASTGQETQYF. CDR3 DNA sequence: TGTGCCAGCACGGGACAAGAGACCCAGTACTTC.

The chain links TRBV9 to TRBJ1-2; D is possibly TRBD1 (6 bases). V gave up 0 bases and J gave up 8 bases, with 11 bases separating them. Germline lookup yields CDR1 SGDLS and CDR2 YYNGEE. The CDR3 contains 13 residues. CDR3 region: CASSVEVTGGYTF. For the CDR3, the DNA is TGTGCCAGCAGCGTAGAAGTGACAGGCGGCTACACCTTC.

The rearrangement joins TRBV30 to TRBJ2-7; D may be TRBD2 (6 bases). Germline CDR1 is GTSNPN and CDR2 is SVGIG (reference sequence). This CDR3 is built from 14 residues. V was trimmed by 4 bases and J by 4 bases, leaving 17 bases between them. The CDR3 nucleotides read TGTGCCTGGAACCGAAGGAGGGGCCATTACGAGCAGTACTTC. Translated: CAWNRRRGHYEQYF.

The chain is built from TRBV15 and TRBJ1-5; D might be TRBD1 (6 bases). CDR3 length equals 18 residues. V was cut by 2 bases and J by 1 base, with 18 bases left in between. Germline CDR1 LNHNV, CDR2 YYDKDF (reference sequence). The CDR3: CATSRTWDIAISNQPQHF. The CDR3 DNA follows: TGTGCCACCAGCAGAACTTGGGACATCGCCATCAGCAATCAGCCCCAGCATTTT. The variable domain in full, with the rest retrieved from reference TRBV15 and TRBJ1-5, is DAMVIQNPRYQVTQFGKPVTLSCSQTLNHNVMYWYQQKSSQAPKLLFHYYDKDFNNEADTPDNFQSRRPNTSFCFLDIRSPGLGDTAMYLCATSRTWDIAISNQPQHFGDGTRLSIL.

This clone was observed once. The chain couples TRBV9 to TRBJ2-7; perhaps TRBD2 as D (5 bases). From germline, CDR1 is SGDLS and CDR2 YYNGEE. V was pared by 2 bases and J by 1 base, with 13 bases between. This CDR3 comprises 15 residues. The CDR3 DNA follows: TGTGCCAGCAGCGTGTCGACGGGATCATCCTACGAGCAGTACTTC. It translates to CASSVSTGSSYEQYF.

The V gene is TRBV19, the J gene TRBJ1-5; a possible D gene is TRBD1 (5 bases). The CDR3 spans 15 residues. The germline gives CDR1 LNHDA, CDR2 SQIVND (reference sequence). The germline V and J ends were trimmed by 4 bases and 2 bases, with 12 bases remaining between them. CDR3 residues: CASSKGESGNQPQHF. CDR3 nucleotide sequence: TGTGCCAGTAGTAAAGGGGAAAGCGGCAATCAGCCCCAGCATTTT.

This chain links TRBV5-1 with TRBJ2-3; no definite D call. The V end lost 0 bases, the J end lost 0 bases, and 5 bases lay between the germline ends. Germline CDR1 is SGHRS and CDR2 is YFSETQ. The CDR3 is 14 residues long. The CDR3 sequence: CASSLDGSTDTQYF. CDR3 DNA sequence: TGCGCCAGCAGCTTGGACGGGAGCACAGATACGCAGTATTTT.

The chain is built from TRBV5-5 and TRBJ2-7, with 11 bases aligning to TRBD1. The germline V gene encodes CDR1 SGHKS and CDR2 YYEKEE (reference sequence). This CDR3 contains 15 residues. The V segment lost 3 bases and the J segment 2 bases; nucleotides outside the gene matches: 4. For the CDR3, the DNA is TGTGCCAGCAGCTCTCAGGACAGGGGGCCCTACGAGCAGTACGTC. Protein product: CASSSQDRGPYEQYV.

This sequence joins TRBV10-3 and TRBJ1-1; D may be TRBD1 (6 bases). CDR1 ENHRY and CDR2 SYGVKD come from the germline V gene. The germline V and J ends were trimmed by 4 bases and 1 base, with 16 bases remaining between them. The CDR3 loop spans 16 amino acids. CDR3 loop: CAISGGGGVGNTEAFF. The CDR3 DNA sequence: TGTGCCATCAGTGGAGGGGGTGGGGTCGGGAACACTGAAGCTTTCTTT.

This sequence joins TRBV18 and TRBJ2-3; TRBD2 might be the D (6 bases). Germline CDR1 KGHSH, CDR2 LQKENI. V lost 3 bases to trimming and J lost 2 bases, with 9 bases between them. The CDR3 is made up of 14 amino acids. DNA of the CDR3: TGTGCCAGCTCACCTAGCGGCAACACAGATACGCAGTATTTT. Translated: CASSPSGNTDTQYF.

This clone has just a few counts. The chain is built from TRBV10-2 and TRBJ1-5, with TRBD1 identical over 10 bases. Trimming removed 8 bases from V and 4 bases from J; junction bases left unmatched: 2. This CDR3 comprises 13 residues. CDR1 is WSHSY and CDR2 is SAAADI in the germline V gene. CDR3 residues: CASGTGENQPQHF. The DNA for the CDR3 is TGCGCCAGCGGGACAGGGGAAAATCAGCCCCAGCATTTT.

This clone was seen a few times. The chain carries TRBV7-8 and TRBJ2-1, with D possibly TRBD2 on 6 matching bases. This CDR3 has 15 amino acids. V lost 1 base, J lost 9 bases, and 16 bases lay in between. CDR1 is SGHVS and CDR2 is FQNEAQ in the germline V gene. DNA for the CDR3: TGTGCCAGCAGCTTAGATGGCGGACTATTAACTGAGCAGTTCTTC. Translated, it gives CASSLDGGLLTEQFF.

The V call is TRBV27, the J call TRBJ2-3; 7 bases line up with TRBD1. Trimming removed 7 bases from V and 1 base from J; junction bases left unmatched: 14. The CDR3 covers 17 residues. Germline V lookup: CDR1 MNHEY, CDR2 SMNVEV (reference sequence). CDR3 nucleotide sequence: TGTGCCAGCAAGTTCGACAGGGAGTCGTCTGGCACAGATACGCAGTATTTT. Residues: CASKFDRESSGTDTQYF.

This clone was seen a handful of times. The chain combines TRBV18 with TRBJ2-2; TRBD2 aligns across 8 bases. The CDR3 runs to 19 residues. The V segment lost 0 bases and the J segment 4 bases; nucleotides outside the gene matches: 13. Per the germline V gene, CDR1 is KGHSH and CDR2 is LQKENI. CDR3 DNA sequence: TGTGCCAGCTCACCACCCGGTTCCGGGAGGGCCTGGGGCACCGGGGAGCTGTTTTTT. Translated, it gives CASSPPGSGRAWGTGELFF.

The rearrangement uses TRBV7-9 and TRBJ2-7; weak D call: TRBD2 (6 bases). Looked up from germline, CDR1 is SEHNR and CDR2 is FQNEAQ (reference sequence). This CDR3 spans 13 amino acids. Trimming pared 8 bases from V and 5 bases from J, leaving 16 bases between. In nucleotides, the CDR3 is TGTGCCAGCGGACGTGCGGGAAGTAACGAGCAGTACTTC. Amino acids: CASGRAGSNEQYF. The variable domain in full, completed from reference TRBV7-9 and TRBJ2-7, reads DTGVSQNPRHKITKRGQNVTFRCDPISEHNRLYWYRQTLGQGPEFLTYFQNEAQLEKSRLLSDRFSAERPKGSFSTLEIQRTEQGDSAMYLCASGRAGSNEQYFGPGTRLTVT.

This chain links TRBV7-2 with TRBJ2-7, with 7 bases fitting TRBD2. V lost 2 bases to trimming and J lost 3 bases; unmatched junction nucleotides: 7. This CDR3 spans 15 amino acids. Germline V gene sequence: CDR1 SGHTA, CDR2 FQGNSA. In DNA form, the CDR3 reads TGTGCCAGCAGCTTATCGGCAGGGAGGGTCTACGAGCAGTACGTC. Encoded protein: CASSLSAGRVYEQYV.

The rearrangement joins TRBV24-1 to TRBJ1-2; D not resolved. Germline V gene lookup returns CDR1 KGHDR and CDR2 SFDVKD. The length of the CDR3 is 12 residues. Deletions cut 6 bases from V and 0 bases from J, with 4 bases between. CDR3 sequence (DNA): TGTGCCACCAGTCGAGCTAACTATGGCTACACCTTC. It encodes CATSRANYGYTF.